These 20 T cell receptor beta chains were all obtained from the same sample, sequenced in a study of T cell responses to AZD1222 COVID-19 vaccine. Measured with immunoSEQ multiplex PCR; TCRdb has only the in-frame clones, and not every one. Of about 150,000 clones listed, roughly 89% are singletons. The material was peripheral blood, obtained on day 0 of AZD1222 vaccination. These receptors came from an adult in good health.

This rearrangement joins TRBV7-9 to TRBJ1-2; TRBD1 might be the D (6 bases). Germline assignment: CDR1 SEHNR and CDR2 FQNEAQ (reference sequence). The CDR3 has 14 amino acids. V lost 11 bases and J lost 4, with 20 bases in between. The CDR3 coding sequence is TGTGCCTCGGCCGGGACACAGCAAACCTATGGCTACACCTTC. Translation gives CASAGTQQTYGYTF.

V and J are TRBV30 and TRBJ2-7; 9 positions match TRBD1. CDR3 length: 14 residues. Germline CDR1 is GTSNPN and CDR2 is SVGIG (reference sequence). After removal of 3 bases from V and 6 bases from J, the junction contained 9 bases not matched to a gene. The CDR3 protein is CAWRNRGRVLEQYF. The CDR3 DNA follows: TGTGCCTGGAGAAACAGGGGGCGCGTCCTCGAGCAGTACTTC.

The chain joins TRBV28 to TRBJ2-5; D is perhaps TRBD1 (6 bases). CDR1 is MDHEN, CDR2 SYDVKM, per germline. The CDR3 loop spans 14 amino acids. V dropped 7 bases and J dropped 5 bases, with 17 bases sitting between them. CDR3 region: CASNTQGSEETQYF. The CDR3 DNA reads TGTGCCAGCAACACCCAGGGGAGCGAGGAGACCCAGTACTTC.

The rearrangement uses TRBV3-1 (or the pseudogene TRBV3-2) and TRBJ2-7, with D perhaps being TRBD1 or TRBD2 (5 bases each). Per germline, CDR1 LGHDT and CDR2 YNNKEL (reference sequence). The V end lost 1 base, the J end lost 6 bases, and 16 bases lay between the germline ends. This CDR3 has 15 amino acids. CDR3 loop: CASSQGGNLGIEQYF. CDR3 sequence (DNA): TGTGCCAGCAGCCAAGGGGGGAATCTTGGGATCGAGCAGTACTTC.

CDR3 sequence: CASSLEPNTEAFF. The CDR3 coding sequence is TGCGCCAGCAGCTTGGAACCGAACACTGAAGCTTTCTTT. The rearrangement uses TRBV5-1 and TRBJ1-1, with D unclear. V lost 0 bases to trimming and J lost 1 base, with 4 bases between them. Germline V gives CDR1 SGHRS, CDR2 YFSETQ. The CDR3 has 13 residues.

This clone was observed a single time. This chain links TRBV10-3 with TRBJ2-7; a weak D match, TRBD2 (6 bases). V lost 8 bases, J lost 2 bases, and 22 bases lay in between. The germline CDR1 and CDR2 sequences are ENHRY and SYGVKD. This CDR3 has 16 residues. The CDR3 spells CAIPTHPGLEPYEQYF. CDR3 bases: TGTGCCATCCCAACTCATCCGGGACTCGAACCCTACGAGCAGTACTTC.

The CDR3 DNA follows: TGTGCCAGCAGCCAGAGACAGGGCTCTAACTATGGCTACACCTTC. Encoded protein: CASSQRQGSNYGYTF. The rearrangement joins TRBV14 to TRBJ1-2; TRBD1 matches at 7 bases. Per the germline V gene, CDR1 is SGHDN and CDR2 is FVKESK. V trimming: 3 bases; J trimming: 0 bases; junction bases outside the gene matches: 4. The CDR3 runs 15 residues.

The CDR3 nucleotides read TGTGCCACCAGTGATCCTGGACAGGGACCTGGAAACACCATATATTTT. Encoded protein: CATSDPGQGPGNTIYF. This sequence joins TRBV24-1 and TRBJ1-3; 8 bases map to TRBD1. The trim removed 3 bases at V and 2 bases at J, leaving 5 bases unmatched. This CDR3 region has 16 residues. Germline V CDR1 and CDR2: KGHDR, SFDVKD.

CDR3 in DNA: TGTGCCAGCAGCTTACGGAGGACGGTACCTGAAGCTTTCTTT. Its translation: CASSLRRTVPEAFF. The chain employs TRBV7-2 and TRBJ1-1; D is unclear. The V end lost 2 bases, the J end lost 6 bases, and 13 bases lay between the germline ends. Looked up from germline, CDR1 is SGHTA and CDR2 is FQGNSA. The length of the CDR3 is 14 residues.

CDR3 loop: CASSDLPGGGNQPQHF. Here the CDR3 DNA reads TGTGCCAGCAGTGACCTACCAGGGGGAGGTAATCAGCCCCAGCATTTT. The chain links TRBV6-4 to TRBJ1-5; TRBD1 matches at 7 bases. The V and J ends lost 2 bases and 4 bases, in that order; junction bases with no gene match: 8. The CDR3 runs to 16 residues. Per germline, CDR1 MRHNA and CDR2 SNTAGT.

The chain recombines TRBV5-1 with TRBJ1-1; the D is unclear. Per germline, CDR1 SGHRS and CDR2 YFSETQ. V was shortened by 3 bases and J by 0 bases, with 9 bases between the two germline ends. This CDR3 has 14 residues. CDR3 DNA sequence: TGCGCCAGCAGCTCGCAAGCGTTGAACACTGAAGCTTTCTTT. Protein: CASSSQALNTEAFF.

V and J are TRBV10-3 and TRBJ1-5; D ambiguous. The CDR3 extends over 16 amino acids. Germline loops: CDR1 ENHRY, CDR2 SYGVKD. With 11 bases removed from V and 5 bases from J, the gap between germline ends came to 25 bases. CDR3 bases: TGTGCCGTGTCAGGTCCGCCGGGTAGGAGCGATCAGCCCCAGCATTTT. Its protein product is CAVSGPPGRSDQPQHF.

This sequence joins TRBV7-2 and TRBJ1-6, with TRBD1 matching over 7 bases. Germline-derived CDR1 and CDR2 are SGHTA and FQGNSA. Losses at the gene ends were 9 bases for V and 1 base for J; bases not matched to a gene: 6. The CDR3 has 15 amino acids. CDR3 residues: CASQGEGSYNSPLHF. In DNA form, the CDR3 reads TGTGCCAGTCAGGGGGAGGGGTCCTATAATTCACCCCTCCACTTT.

This chain's CDR3 is CASSYYAGANVLTF. The CDR3 DNA reads as TGTGCCAGCAGTTATTACGCTGGGGCCAACGTCCTGACTTTC. The V call is TRBV6-5, the J call TRBJ2-6; D remains unclear. V lost 3 bases to trimming and J lost 2 bases, with 5 bases between them. The CDR3 totals 14 residues. The germline CDR1 and CDR2 sequences are MNHEY and SVGAGI.

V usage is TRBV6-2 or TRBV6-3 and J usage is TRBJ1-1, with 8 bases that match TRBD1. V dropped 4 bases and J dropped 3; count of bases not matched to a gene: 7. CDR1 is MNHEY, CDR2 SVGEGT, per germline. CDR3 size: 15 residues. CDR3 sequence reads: CASSFRGLLHTEAFF. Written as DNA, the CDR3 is TGTGCCAGCAGTTTCAGGGGGCTTCTTCACACTGAAGCTTTCTTT.

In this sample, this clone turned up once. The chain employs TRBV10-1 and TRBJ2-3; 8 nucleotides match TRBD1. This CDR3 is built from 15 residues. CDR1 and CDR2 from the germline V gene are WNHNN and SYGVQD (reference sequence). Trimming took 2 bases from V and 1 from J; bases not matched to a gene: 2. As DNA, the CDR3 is TGCGCCAGCAGTGAGGGGGGACAGGGCACAGATACGCAGTATTTT. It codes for CASSEGGQGTDTQYF.

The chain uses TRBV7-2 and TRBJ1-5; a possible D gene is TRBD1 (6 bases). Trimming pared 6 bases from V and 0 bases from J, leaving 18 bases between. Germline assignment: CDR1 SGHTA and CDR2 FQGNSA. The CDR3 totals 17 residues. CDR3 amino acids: CASSYHTGFLSNQPQHF. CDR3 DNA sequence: TGTGCCAGCAGTTACCATACAGGGTTCCTTAGCAATCAGCCCCAGCATTTT.

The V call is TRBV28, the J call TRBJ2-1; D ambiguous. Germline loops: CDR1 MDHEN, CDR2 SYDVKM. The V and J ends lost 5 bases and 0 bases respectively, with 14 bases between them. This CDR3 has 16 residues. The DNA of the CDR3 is TGTGCCAGCAGTCCTCTAGACTTAAGCTCCTACAATGAGCAGTTCTTC. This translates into CASSPLDLSSYNEQFF.

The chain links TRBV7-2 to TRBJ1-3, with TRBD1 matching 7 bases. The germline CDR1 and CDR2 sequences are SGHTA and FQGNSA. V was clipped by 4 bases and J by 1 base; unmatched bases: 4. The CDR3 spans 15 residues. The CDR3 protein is CASSSTGTSGNTIYF. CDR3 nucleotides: TGTGCCAGCAGCTCGACAGGGACTTCTGGAAACACCATATATTTT. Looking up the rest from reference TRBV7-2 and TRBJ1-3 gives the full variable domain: GAGVSQSPSNKVTEKGKDVELRCDPISGHTALYWYRQSLGQGLEFLIYFQGNSAPDKSGLPSDRFSAERTGGSVSTLTIQRTQQEDSAVYLCASSSTGTSGNTIYFGEGSWLTVV.

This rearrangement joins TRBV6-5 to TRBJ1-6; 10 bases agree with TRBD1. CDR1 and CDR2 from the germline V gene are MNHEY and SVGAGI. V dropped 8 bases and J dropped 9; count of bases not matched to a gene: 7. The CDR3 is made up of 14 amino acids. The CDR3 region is CASGLDRGTSPLHF. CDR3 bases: TGTGCCAGCGGCTTGGACAGGGGGACTTCACCCCTCCACTTT.